This T cell receptor (beta chain) stems from a study of blood T cell repertoires in COVID-19 (dated by TCRdb to about 2020). Regarding the complete study: The collaborator samples originated in the United States, Italy and Spain and spanned the acute and convalescent phases of COVID-19. Where available, HLA class I and class II types were obtained from metadata supplied by the sample provider rather than from assay-based typing. The sample metadata nearly always contained a de-identified subject ID, COVID-19 status, age in years and sex. Deeply sampled blood TCRbeta repertoires from subjects exposed to, actively infected with, or recovered from COVID-19 were included in the dataset. The repertoires were made available in a free public database intended to serve as a resource for research on the immune response to SARS-CoV-2. The material from the prospective study consisted of cDNA or gDNA derived from T cells, B-cell-depleted T cells, or PBMCs. The samples were drawn from the first 160 participants of the ongoing ImmuneRACE study and from 1,254 subjects provided by 6 global collaborators.

This clone was counted between two and nine times. The antigen it recognizes is unknown. Qualities for individual bases were not recorded, and no much larger clone is one base off. Collaborating institutions collected whole blood in K2EDTA tubes following their own protocols. For TCRbeta analysis, collaborator samples were shipped as frozen whole blood, as isolated PBMCs, or as DNA extracted from either sample type. Broader findings and caveats from the paper: The amount of clinical and demographic metadata varied by source and participant and was provided uncurated.

TCRbeta CDR3 regions were amplified from genomic DNA using the immunoSEQ Assay, a bias-controlled multiplex PCR. The study's processing was this. Within the assay, amplification of reference gene primers was used to estimate how many nucleated cells each sample contained. To quantify the absolute abundance of each unique TCRbeta CDR3 rearrangement, sequence reads were collapsed and filtered. Productive Simpson clonality was computed per sample as the square root of Simpson's diversity index over productive rearrangements. In TCRdb, the immuneACCESS table is reduced to in-frame sequences with V and J assigned. These tables do not hold every clone; where another copy was compared, an unresolved V gene accounts for under half, and the others remain unexplained. V and J calls and clone size come straight from that table; D and trimming were deduced from the DNA. Counted in this sample were roughly 300,000 clones; 81% of them appeared once. The ten largest clones capture just under 3% of the sample.

Sequencing input: peripheral blood. The clonotype originates from a woman aged 60 to 75 with active or convalescent COVID-19.

DNA sequence: TGTGCCAGCAGTTTCAGGCAGTACTATGGCTACACCTTC. Its coded protein is CASSFRQYYGYTF. The sequence joins TRBV12-3 or TRBV12-4 to TRBJ1-2, with no D gene named confidently. From its cysteine to its phenylalanine, the CDR3 spans 13 amino acids. Left in the record is the CDR3 DNA by itself, 39 bases read in frame from the first base. V is clipped by 3 bases and J by 3 bases, and the sequence between their germline boundaries is 8 bases long.